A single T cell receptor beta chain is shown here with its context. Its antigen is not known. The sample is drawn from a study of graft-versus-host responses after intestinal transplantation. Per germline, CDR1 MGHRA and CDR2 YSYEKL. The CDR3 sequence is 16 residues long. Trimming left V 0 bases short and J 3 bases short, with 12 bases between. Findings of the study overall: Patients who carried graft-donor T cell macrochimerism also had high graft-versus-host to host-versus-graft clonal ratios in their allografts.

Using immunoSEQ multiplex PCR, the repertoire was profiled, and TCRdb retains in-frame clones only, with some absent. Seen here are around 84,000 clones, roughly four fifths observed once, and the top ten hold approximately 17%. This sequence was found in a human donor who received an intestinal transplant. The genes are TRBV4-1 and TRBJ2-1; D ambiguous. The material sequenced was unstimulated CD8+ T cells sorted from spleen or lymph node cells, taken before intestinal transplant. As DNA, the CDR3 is TGCGCCAGCAGCCAAGACGAAGACCGGTACTACAATGAGCAGTTCTTC. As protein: CASSQDEDRYYNEQFF.